Given below is one T cell receptor (beta chain) in context. Its antigen is undetermined. The assay was immunoSEQ multiplex PCR, and TCRdb's table has in-frame clones only and misses some. This repertoire shows some 90,000 clones, about 90% found once; its top ten account for around 1.5%. The sample originates from a study of OX40 agonist ivuxolimab in advanced cancers. Whole-study context: Patients got intravenous ivuxolimab at 0.01 to 10 mg/kg every 2 weeks. Overall study results and limits: On average, a greater number of expanded clones characterised CD8+ T cells relative to CD4+.

The V gene's germline CDR1 is SEHNR and CDR2 FQNEAQ (reference sequence). With 2 bases removed from V and 0 bases from J, the gap between germline ends came to 5 bases. The CDR3 has 14 amino acids. The chain couples TRBV7-9 to TRBJ1-5; D is perhaps TRBD1 (5 bases). Source: CD4+ or CD8+ T cells sorted from blood, taken in a trial of the OX40 agonist ivuxolimab. This receptor was identified in an adult with an advanced solid tumor such as melanoma, head and neck, liver or kidney cancer. CDR3 protein: CASSLQGSNQPQHF. In nucleotides, the CDR3 is TGTGCCAGCAGCTTACAGGGTAGCAATCAGCCCCAGCATTTT.